This record looks at one T cell receptor (beta chain) sequence and its context. The sample is drawn from a study of blood T cell repertoires in COVID-19. This CDR3 comprises 17 residues. V shed 2 bases and J 4 bases; nucleotides not matched to a gene: 10. The germline CDR1 and CDR2 sequences are MNHEY and SVGEGT. Using immunoSEQ multiplex PCR, the repertoire was profiled, and TCRdb retains in-frame clones only, with some absent. This table holds approximately 230,000 clones, 70% to 90% found once. V is TRBV6-2 or TRBV6-3 and J is TRBJ2-7; 11 nucleotides align to TRBD2. The sample comprised PBMCs or T cells enriched from blood (not recorded which). The receptor was derived from a man in his forties or fifties who had recovered from COVID-19. This chain's CDR3 is CASSYTFLAGGQYEQYF. The DNA for the CDR3 is TGTGCCAGCAGTTACACCTTTCTAGCGGGGGGTCAGTACGAGCAGTACTTC.